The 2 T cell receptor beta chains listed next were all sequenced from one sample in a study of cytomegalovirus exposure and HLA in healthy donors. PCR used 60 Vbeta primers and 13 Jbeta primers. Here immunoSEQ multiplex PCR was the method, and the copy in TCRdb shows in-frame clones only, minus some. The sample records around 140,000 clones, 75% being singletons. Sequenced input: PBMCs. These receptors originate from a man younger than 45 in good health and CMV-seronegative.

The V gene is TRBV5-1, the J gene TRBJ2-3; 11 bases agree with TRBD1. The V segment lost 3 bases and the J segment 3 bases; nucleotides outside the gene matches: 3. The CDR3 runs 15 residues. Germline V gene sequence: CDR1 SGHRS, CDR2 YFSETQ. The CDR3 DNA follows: TGCGCCAGCAGCTCGGGGACAGGGGGGACAGATACGCAGTATTTT. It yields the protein CASSSGTGGTDTQYF. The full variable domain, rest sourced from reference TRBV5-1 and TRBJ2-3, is KAGVTQTPRYLIKTRGQQVTLSCSPISGHRSVSWYQQTPGQGLQFLFEYFSETQRNKGNFPGRFSGRQFSNSRSEMNVSTLELGDSALYLCASSSGTGGTDTQYFGPGTRLTVL.

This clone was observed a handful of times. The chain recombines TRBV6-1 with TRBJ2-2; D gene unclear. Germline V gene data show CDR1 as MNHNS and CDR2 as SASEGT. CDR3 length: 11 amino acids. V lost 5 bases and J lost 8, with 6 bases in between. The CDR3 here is CASSPRGELFF. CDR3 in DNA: TGTGCCAGCAGTCCCCGGGGGGAGCTGTTTTTT.